Listed here are 17 T cell receptor beta chains from one sample, sequenced in a study of siplizumab effects on memory and regulatory T cells. Only in-frame clones appear in the TCRdb table, and some are missing; sequencing was by immunoSEQ multiplex PCR. This table has some 81,000 clones, roughly 94% appearing once. Material for sequencing was CD8+ T cells sorted from blood. The receptors were gathered from a human donor in good health.

The chain has TRBV29-1 and TRBJ2-1, with TRBD2 identical over 8 bases. Germline V CDR1 and CDR2: SQVTM, ANQGSEA. Unmatched junction bases numbered 5, after V lost 5 bases and J lost 11 bases. The CDR3 is 11 residues long. The CDR3 reads CSVRLAYQQFF. In DNA, the CDR3 is TGCAGCGTTCGACTAGCGTATCAGCAGTTCTTC.

The V and J genes are TRBV27 and TRBJ2-3, with 7 bases lining up with TRBD1. With V trimmed by 5 bases and J by 5 bases, 13 bases remained unmatched. Germline V gene sequence: CDR1 MNHEY, CDR2 SMNVEV (reference sequence). The CDR3 extends over 16 amino acids. The CDR3 sequence is CASSISGQSLRDTQYF. As DNA, the CDR3 is TGTGCCAGCAGTATTTCGGGACAGAGCCTCCGAGATACGCAGTATTTT.

The chain employs TRBV9 and TRBJ2-3; 8 bases are shared with TRBD1. The V gene end was trimmed by 1 base and the J gene end by 4 bases; junction bases not matched to a gene: 11. The CDR3 runs 17 residues. CDR1 is SGDLS, CDR2 YYNGEE, per germline. The CDR3 DNA sequence: TGTGCCAGCAGCGTAAGAGTGGGAGGACAGGGAGCAGATACGCAGTATTTT. This gives the protein CASSVRVGGQGADTQYF.

The J gene is TRBJ2-5, the V gene TRBV6-5; D not resolved. V was shortened by 8 bases and J by 0 bases, with 16 bases between the two germline ends. The CDR3 totals 15 residues. Germline-derived CDR1 and CDR2 are MNHEY and SVGAGI. The CDR3: CASGNQETYQETQYF. The CDR3 bases are TGTGCCAGCGGAAATCAGGAGACCTACCAAGAGACCCAGTACTTC.

The count of this clone is one. The chain couples TRBV7-9 to TRBJ2-1; D unresolved. The germline V and J ends were trimmed by 4 bases and 6 bases, with 13 bases remaining between them. The CDR3 sequence is 14 residues long. Germline assignment: CDR1 SEHNR and CDR2 FQNEAQ (reference sequence). CDR3 amino acids: CASSSTPSINEQFF. CDR3 bases: TGTGCCAGCAGCTCGACCCCTTCGATCAATGAGCAGTTCTTC.

The chain combines TRBV28 with TRBJ1-2, with D uncertain. The CDR3 has 15 residues. V gave up 2 bases and J gave up 6 bases, with 16 bases separating them. The germline CDR1 and CDR2 sequences are MDHEN and SYDVKM. The CDR3 spells CASSLGNTVLDGYTF. In nucleotides, the CDR3 is TGTGCCAGCAGTTTAGGTAATACAGTGTTAGATGGCTACACCTTC.

The J gene is TRBJ2-7, the V gene TRBV6-1; D gene unclear. Looked up from germline, CDR1 is MNHNS and CDR2 is SASEGT. Trimming shortened V by 1 base and J by 3 bases, and 7 bases separated the two germline ends. CDR3 length equals 13 residues. The CDR3 region has the DNA TGTGCCAGCAGTGAAGACAGAAACTACGAGCAGTACTTC. Translation gives CASSEDRNYEQYF.

CDR3 DNA sequence: TGCGCCAGCAGTGGTGGGGCCCAAGAGACCCAGTACTTC. Protein product: CASSGGAQETQYF. The rearrangement joins TRBV10-1 to TRBJ2-5, with a possible D match to TRBD1 (5 bases). CDR1 and CDR2 from the germline V gene are WNHNN and SYGVQD (reference sequence). The CDR3 runs to 13 residues. Deletions cut 4 bases from V and 1 base from J, with 7 bases between.

The J gene is TRBJ1-1, the V gene TRBV2; D possibly corresponds to TRBD1 (5 bases). Germline values: CDR1 SNHLY, CDR2 FYNNEI. This CDR3 has 15 residues. V was cut by 5 bases and J by 3 bases, with 16 bases left in between. The CDR3 loop reads CASSWDGGVDTEAFF. CDR3 DNA: TGTGCCAGCAGTTGGGACGGCGGCGTGGACACTGAAGCTTTCTTT.

The chain is built from TRBV7-9 and TRBJ2-5; D remains unclear. This CDR3 comprises 15 residues. The V end lost 2 bases, the J end lost 2 bases, and 12 bases lay between the germline ends. Germline CDR1 reads SEHNR; CDR2 reads FQNEAQ (reference sequence). The CDR3 here is CASSLLGKPQETQYF. The CDR3 coding sequence is TGTGCCAGCAGCTTATTGGGCAAACCTCAAGAGACCCAGTACTTC.

J is TRBJ2-4 and V is TRBV6-5; D possibly uses TRBD1 or TRBD2 (6 bases each). Looked up from germline, CDR1 is MNHEY and CDR2 is SVGAGI. This CDR3 region has 13 residues. The V and J ends lost 6 bases and 7 bases respectively, with 13 bases between them. The CDR3 region is CASRGGPDNIQYF. DNA for the CDR3: TGTGCCAGCAGGGGGGGCCCGGACAACATTCAGTACTTC.

J is TRBJ2-7 and V is TRBV7-2, with 11 bases lining up with TRBD2. The junction had 10 bases not matched to a gene; V was cut back by 3 bases and J by 3 bases. Germline V gene data show CDR1 as SGHTA and CDR2 as FQGNSA. The CDR3 extends over 17 amino acids. CDR3 residues: CASSFYRLAGPNYEQYF. CDR3 nucleotides: TGTGCCAGCAGCTTCTATCGACTAGCGGGACCAAACTACGAGCAGTACTTC.

The rearrangement joins TRBV19 to TRBJ1-2; D gene uncertain. The CDR3 runs 15 residues. Trimming took 5 bases from V and 8 from J, leaving 21 bases between them. Germline CDR1 and CDR2: LNHDA and SQIVND (reference sequence). The DNA for the CDR3 is TGTGCCAGTAGTCCCCCATCCCGGGAGGAGTACGGCTACACCTTC. Translating it yields CASSPPSREEYGYTF. Combining the CDR3 with reference TRBV19 and TRBJ1-2 gives the whole variable domain DGGITQSPKYLFRKEGQNVTLSCEQNLNHDAMYWYRQDPGQGLRLIYYSQIVNDFQKGDIAEGYSVSREKKESFPLTVTSAQKNPTAFYLCASSPPSREEYGYTFGSGTRLTVV.

The genes are TRBV29-1 and TRBJ1-2, with D possibly TRBD1 on 5 matching bases. Looked up from germline, CDR1 is SQVTM and CDR2 is ANQGSEA. CDR3 length: 12 residues. V lost 8 bases to trimming and J lost 8 bases, with 18 bases between them. DNA for the CDR3: TGCAGCTTATTCGGGACGGGGAAGGGCTACACCTTC. It specifies CSLFGTGKGYTF.

The gene calls are TRBV27 and TRBJ2-7, with 9 bases that match TRBD2. J lost 3 bases, V lost 6 bases, and 3 bases had no gene match. The CDR3 runs 13 residues. Germline CDR1 MNHEY, CDR2 SMNVEV (reference sequence). This chain's CDR3 is CASSNSGSYEQYF. The CDR3 bases are TGTGCCAGCAGCAATAGCGGGAGCTACGAGCAGTACTTC.

This chain connects TRBV27 to TRBJ1-1; the match to TRBD1 covers 10 bases. V trimming: 4 bases; J trimming: 4 bases; junction bases outside the gene matches: 0. Germline V gives CDR1 MNHEY, CDR2 SMNVEV (reference sequence). The CDR3 spans 13 residues. CDR3 protein: CASSWDRGTEAFF. The CDR3 coding sequence is TGTGCCAGCAGTTGGGACAGGGGCACTGAAGCTTTCTTT.

J is TRBJ2-1 and V is TRBV7-6; TRBD2 matches at 11 bases. Trimming removed 4 bases from V and 3 bases from J; junction bases left unmatched: 8. This CDR3 has 17 residues. The germline V gene encodes CDR1 SGHVS and CDR2 FNYEAQ. The CDR3 reads CASSSMTSGVYYNEQFF. CDR3 DNA sequence: TGTGCCAGCAGCTCGATGACTAGCGGGGTATACTACAATGAGCAGTTCTTC.